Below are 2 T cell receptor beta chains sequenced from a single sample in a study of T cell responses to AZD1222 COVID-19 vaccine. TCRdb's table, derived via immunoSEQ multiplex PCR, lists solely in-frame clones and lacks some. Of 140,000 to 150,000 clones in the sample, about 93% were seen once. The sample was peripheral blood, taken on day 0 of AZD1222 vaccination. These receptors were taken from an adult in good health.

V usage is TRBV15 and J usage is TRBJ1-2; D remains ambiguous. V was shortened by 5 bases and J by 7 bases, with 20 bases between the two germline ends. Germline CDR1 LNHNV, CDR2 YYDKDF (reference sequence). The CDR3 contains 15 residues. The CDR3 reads CATSPSHTGYGGYTF. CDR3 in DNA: TGTGCCACCAGCCCCTCACACACGGGGTATGGTGGCTACACCTTC.

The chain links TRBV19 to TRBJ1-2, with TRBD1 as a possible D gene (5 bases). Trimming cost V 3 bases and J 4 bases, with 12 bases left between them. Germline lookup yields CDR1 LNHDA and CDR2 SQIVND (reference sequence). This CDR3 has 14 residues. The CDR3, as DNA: TGTGCCAGTAGTATCGCAGGGCCCCCCTATGGCTACACCTTC. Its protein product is CASSIAGPPYGYTF.